The 15 T cell receptor beta chains below come from one sample, sequenced in a study of Ad26.COV2.S vaccination and SARS-CoV-2 variants. Treatment: some 19 received Ad26.COV2.S at low or high dose, single or two shots; several received placebo; per-sample allocation not given. The study sampled participants on day 63 after the first vaccine or placebo injection. The table came from immunoSEQ multiplex PCR; TCRdb's copy has only in-frame clones and leaves some out. This table holds some 480,000 clones, about 83% found once. The sample here was peripheral blood, taken in a trial of Ad26.COV2.S vaccine versus placebo. Every receptor here comes from a person aged 18-60 years who received the Ad26.COV2.S COVID-19 vaccine or a placebo.

The V and J genes are TRBV9 and TRBJ2-2, with 7 bases fitting TRBD2. The CDR3 has 17 residues. V shed 4 bases and J 6 bases; nucleotides not matched to a gene: 15. The germline gives CDR1 SGDLS, CDR2 YYNGEE. CDR3 sequence: CASSLGPGGRGPGELFF. DNA of the CDR3: TGTGCCAGCAGCCTAGGTCCCGGTGGGAGGGGTCCCGGGGAGCTGTTTTTT.

The V call is TRBV7-8, the J call TRBJ2-7, with TRBD2 matching 7 bases. The CDR3 runs 15 residues. The V gene's germline CDR1 is SGHVS and CDR2 FQNEAQ. Losses at the gene ends were 4 bases for V and 4 bases for J; bases not matched to a gene: 10. The CDR3 bases are TGTGCCAGCAGCTGGGCCGCGGGAGAGGGGTACGAGCAGTACTTC. This sequence encodes CASSWAAGEGYEQYF. The full variable domain, with the rest looked up from reference TRBV7-8 and TRBJ2-7, is GAGVSQSPRYKVAKRGQDVALRCDPISGHVSLFWYQQALGQGPEFLTYFQNEAQLDKSGLPSDRFFAERPEGSVSTLKIQRTQQEDSAVYLCASSWAAGEGYEQYFGPGTRLTVT.

The chain combines TRBV18 with TRBJ2-3; D is uncertain. Per the germline V gene, CDR1 is KGHSH and CDR2 is LQKENI. V was pared by 5 bases and J by 1 base, with 7 bases between. This CDR3 has 13 amino acids. DNA of the CDR3: TGTGCCAGCTCAGGGTCAGGCACAGATACGCAGTATTTT. Amino acid sequence: CASSGSGTDTQYF.

With regard to this clone: Additional DNA sequences in this sample encode the identical CDR3. The V and J genes are TRBV14 and TRBJ2-1; no firm D call. The germline CDR1 and CDR2 sequences are SGHDN and FVKESK. Trimming shortened V by 1 base and J by 6 bases, and 7 bases separated the two germline ends. The CDR3 spans 13 residues. CDR3 amino acids: CASSQVLGNEQFF. The CDR3 DNA follows: TGTGCCAGCAGCCAAGTCCTTGGCAATGAGCAGTTCTTC.

The chain recombines TRBV21-1 with TRBJ2-7. TRBV21-1 is classified as a pseudogene. The CDR3 runs to 18 residues. The CDR3 sequence: CASSPSTGTTVFYYEQYF. CDR3 nucleotides: TGTGCCAGCAGTCCCAGTACGGGGACGACCGTCTTCTACTACGAGCAGTACTTC.

The rearrangement links TRBV28 to TRBJ1-1, with D unclear. Germline V gene data show CDR1 as MDHEN and CDR2 as SYDVKM. The CDR3 totals 11 residues. V shed 8 bases and J shed 2 bases, with 6 bases lying between them. The CDR3 region is CASLVNTEAFF. CDR3 in DNA: TGTGCCAGCTTGGTAAACACTGAAGCTTTCTTT.

The rearrangement uses TRBV18 and TRBJ2-6; 11 nucleotides match TRBD1. The CDR3 consists of 17 residues. Trimming cost V 1 base and J 2 bases; bases outside gene matches: 1. Germline loops: CDR1 KGHSH, CDR2 LQKENI. This CDR3 is CASSPRDRGAGANVLTF. In nucleotides, the CDR3 is TGTGCCAGCTCACCACGGGACAGGGGGGCTGGGGCCAACGTCCTGACTTTC. Based on the CDR3 plus reference TRBV18 and TRBJ2-6, the full variable domain is NAGVMQNPRHLVRRRGQEARLRCSPMKGHSHVYWYRQLPEEGLKFMVYLQKENIIDESGMPKERFSAEFPKEGPSILRIQQVVRGDSAAYFCASSPRDRGAGANVLTFGAGSRLTVL.

This clone was picked up a small number of times. The chain joins TRBV2 to TRBJ2-2; tentative D call: TRBD2 (6 bases). CDR1 SNHLY and CDR2 FYNNEI come from the germline V gene. V dropped 7 bases and J dropped 7 bases, with 13 bases sitting between them. There are 13 residues in the CDR3. The CDR3 region has the DNA TGTGCCAGCACGCCCGGGAGTAGCGGGGAGCTGTTTTTT. It codes for CASTPGSSGELFF. The full variable domain, with the rest looked up from reference TRBV2 and TRBJ2-2, is EPEVTQTPSHQVTQMGQEVILRCVPISNHLYFYWYRQILGQKVEFLVSFYNNEISEKSEIFDDQFSVERPDGSNFTLKIRSTKLEDSAMYFCASTPGSSGELFFGEGSRLTVL.

This clone was recorded once. J is TRBJ1-5 and V is TRBV28, with a possible D match to TRBD1 (6 bases). The V gene's germline CDR1 is MDHEN and CDR2 SYDVKM. V lost 8 bases to trimming and J lost 7 bases, with 21 bases between them. The CDR3 totals 15 residues. CDR3 bases: TGTGCCAGCGGATCCCCCGGGGAGGGGGGCCAGCCCCAGCATTTT. Encoded protein: CASGSPGEGGQPQHF.

V gene TRBV6-1 combines with J gene TRBJ1-6; no firm D call. Germline CDR1 MNHNS, CDR2 SASEGT. Between the trimmed V and J ends, which lost 0 bases and 9 bases, there was a span of 12 bases. The CDR3 consists of 15 residues. The DNA for the CDR3 is TGTGCCAGCAGTGAAGCACCGTTGTCGGGTTCACCCCTCCACTTT. As protein: CASSEAPLSGSPLHF.

This rearrangement joins TRBV28 to TRBJ1-1, with D maybe TRBD1 (5 bases). CDR3 size: 14 residues. Deletions cut 2 bases from V and 2 bases from J, with 9 bases between. In germline, CDR1 is MDHEN, CDR2 SYDVKM. CDR3 residues: CASSLDGGNTEAFF. The CDR3 coding sequence is TGTGCCAGCAGTTTAGACGGGGGAAACACTGAAGCTTTCTTT.

V is TRBV4-3 and J is TRBJ2-4; no definite D call. With 0 bases removed from V and 0 bases from J, the gap between germline ends came to 9 bases. Germline CDR1 reads LGHNA; CDR2 reads YSLEER. The CDR3 has 16 amino acids. The CDR3 loop is CASSQDLTGAKNIQYF. Written as DNA, the CDR3 is TGCGCCAGCAGCCAAGATCTAACGGGAGCCAAAAACATTCAGTACTTC.

This chain joins TRBV6-2 or TRBV6-3 and TRBJ2-2, with 8 bases aligning to TRBD1. CDR3 length: 15 amino acids. Per germline, CDR1 MNHEY and CDR2 SVGEGT. V lost 2 bases, J lost 3 bases, and 2 bases stayed unmatched. The CDR3 DNA reads TGTGCCAGCAGTTACACGACAGGGGACACCGGGGAGCTGTTTTTT. Amino acid sequence: CASSYTTGDTGELFF.

The chain couples TRBV18 to TRBJ1-2; D is unresolved. Germline CDR1 and CDR2: KGHSH and LQKENI. The CDR3 totals 14 residues. The V end lost 2 bases, the J end lost 1 base, and 8 bases lay between the germline ends. CDR3 protein: CASSPWAINYGYTF. In DNA form, the CDR3 reads TGTGCCAGCTCACCATGGGCCATTAACTATGGCTACACCTTC. The full variable domain, with the rest looked up from reference TRBV18 and TRBJ1-2, is NAGVMQNPRHLVRRRGQEARLRCSPMKGHSHVYWYRQLPEEGLKFMVYLQKENIIDESGMPKERFSAEFPKEGPSILRIQQVVRGDSAAYFCASSPWAINYGYTFGSGTRLTVV.

This chain connects TRBV5-4 to TRBJ1-2; D gene unclear. CDR3 length: 12 amino acids. V was pared by 1 base and J by 3 bases, with 4 bases between. Germline V gives CDR1 SGHNT, CDR2 YYREEE (reference sequence). The CDR3 bases are TGTGCCAGCAGCTTGACAGACTATGGCTACACCTTC. It is translated as CASSLTDYGYTF.